This T cell receptor beta chain was recorded in a study of blood T cell repertoires in COVID-19. V dropped 5 bases and J dropped 2 bases, with 10 bases sitting between them. Per germline, CDR1 MGHRA and CDR2 YSYEKL. This CDR3 is built from 14 residues. Profiled with immunoSEQ multiplex PCR; TCRdb holds only in-frame clones, not every one. Of about 50,000 clones listed, more than 75% are singletons. This receptor was obtained from a woman between 45 and 65 years old with acute COVID-19. This chain links TRBV4-1 with TRBJ1-5, with D perhaps matching TRBD1 (6 bases). The sample comprised PBMCs or T cells enriched from blood (not recorded which). The CDR3 nucleotides are TGCGCCAGCAGCTACAGGGATCGCAATCAGCCCCAGCATTTT. Amino acids: CASSYRDRNQPQHF.